The sequence of this TCR beta chain was determined in a study of blood T cells in healthy people across ages. Whole-study results and caveats: With naive T cell percentage, TCR beta diversity showed a strong correlation. Donor CMV status, an unknown factor, possibly confounded changes in expanded clonotypes.

This clonotype was observed a handful of times. Its antigen is unidentified. The CDR3 contains 13 residues. V was shortened by 2 bases and J by 6 bases, with 10 bases between the two germline ends. PCR was performed a second time for about 6 to 12 cycles using a sample-barcoded 5' primer and a J-beta primer mix. A minimum of 3 million CDR3-containing paired-end reads was obtained for each sample. TCRdb called the 5' RACE reads again in MiXCR, with one record for every CDR3 protein. The table lists 1.4 million to 1.5 million distinct CDR3 sequences, roughly 40% of them singletons. The clonotype originates from a woman under 30 in good health. Specimen: blood. This chain uses TRBV12-3 or TRBV12-4 with TRBJ1-1, with D possibly TRBD1 on 5 matching bases. The CDR3 coding sequence is TGTGCCAGCAGTTTATCCAGCAGGGCTGAAGCTTTCTTT. Its protein is CASSLSSRAEAFF.